This T cell receptor beta chain appears in the sequencing data of a study of beta chain features in type 1 diabetes. V shed 0 bases and J shed 10 bases, with 13 bases lying between them. This CDR3 comprises 13 residues. Germline loops: CDR1 GTSNPN, CDR2 SVGIG (reference sequence). On this clone itself: Its antigen is undetermined.

Sorting based on CD45RO/CCR7/CD25/CD127/CD95/CD27 separated CD4+ naive, central memory, regulatory and stem cell-like memory cells. Study-wide points: In all four CD4+ subsets, TCRB CDR3 length was significantly, moderately reduced in type 1 diabetes.

As every portion of the isolated RNA was reverse transcribed, the sequencing read expressed TCRB transcripts. Profiling relied on immunoSEQ multiplex PCR, and the TCRdb table lists in-frame clones only, not all of them. The repertoire includes about 280,000 clones, 14% to 15% of them detected once, and 0.015% to 0.017% sits in the top ten. The gene calls are TRBV30 and TRBJ2-1; TRBD2 might be the D (7 bases). The sequence was obtained from a young man with type 1 diabetes. The sample consisted of naive CD4+ T cells from blood. This chain's CDR3 is CAWSVGGVWEQFF. The DNA of the CDR3 is TGTGCCTGGAGTGTAGGGGGGGTATGGGAGCAGTTCTTC.